This entry is about one T cell receptor (beta chain). The antigen is undetermined. The data are from a study of cytotoxic CD8 clonotypes in ibrutinib-treated CLL. Study-level points and caveats: The times at which samples were taken varied between sustained-remission and progressing patients. Once treatment began, public clonotypes, which were uncommon, contracted or stayed stable.

CDR3 length: 14 amino acids. V shed 6 bases and J 5 bases; nucleotides not matched to a gene: 6. Per the germline V gene, CDR1 is ENHRY and CDR2 is SYGVKD. Measured with immunoSEQ multiplex PCR; TCRdb has only the in-frame clones, and not every one. The sample holds about 250,000 clones, 70% seen once. The specimen was PBMCs, collected after 24 months of ibrutinib treatment. The rearrangement joins TRBV10-3 to TRBJ2-7, with 11 bases fitting TRBD2. The receptor was derived from a human donor with chronic lymphocytic leukemia. CDR3 bases: TGTGCCATCAGGGGACTAGCGGAGGTGGACGAGCAGTACTTC. The encoded protein is CAIRGLAEVDEQYF.